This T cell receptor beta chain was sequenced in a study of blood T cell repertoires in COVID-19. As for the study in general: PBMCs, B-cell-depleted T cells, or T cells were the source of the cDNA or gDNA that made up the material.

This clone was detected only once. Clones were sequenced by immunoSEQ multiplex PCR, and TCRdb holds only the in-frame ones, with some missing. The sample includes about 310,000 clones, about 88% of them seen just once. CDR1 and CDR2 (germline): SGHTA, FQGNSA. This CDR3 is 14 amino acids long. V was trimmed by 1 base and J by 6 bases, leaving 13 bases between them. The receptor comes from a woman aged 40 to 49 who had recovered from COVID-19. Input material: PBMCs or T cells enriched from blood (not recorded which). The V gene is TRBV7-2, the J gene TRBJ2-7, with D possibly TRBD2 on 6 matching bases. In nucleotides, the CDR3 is TGTGCCAGCAGCTTAGGCCGGGGAGGAAGCGAGCAGTACTTC. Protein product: CASSLGRGGSEQYF. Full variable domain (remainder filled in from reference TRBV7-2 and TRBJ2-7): GAGVSQSPSNKVTEKGKDVELRCDPISGHTALYWYRQSLGQGLEFLIYFQGNSAPDKSGLPSDRFSAERTGGSVSTLTIQRTQQEDSAVYLCASSLGRGGSEQYFGPGTRLTVT.